This T cell receptor (delta chain) emerged from a study of gamma-delta chains in newborns, infants, children. The overall study: Polyclonal expansion of innate γδ T cells after birth follows microbial exposure.

By its share, this clone is medium-sized (0.01 to 0.1%). TCRdb reanalysed the reads with CATT. The sample includes a few thousand delta-chain clones, about 14% of them seen just once. The CDR3 runs to 17 residues. The germline V gene has CDR1 GEAIGNYY and CDR2 EKD. The V gene end was trimmed by 0 bases and the J gene end by 5 bases; junction bases not matched to a gene: 12. Sequenced here: blood, sampled at baseline. The origin of this receptor is a child who was a newborn, infant or young child, either healthy, febrile or measles-vaccinated (not recorded which). This chain connects TRDV2 to TRDJ1, with TRDD3 identical over 9 bases. The CDR3 DNA follows: TGTGCCTGTGACACCCTCTTTATCGGGGATACGGAGGATAAACTCATCTTT. Its protein is CACDTLFIGDTEDKLIF.